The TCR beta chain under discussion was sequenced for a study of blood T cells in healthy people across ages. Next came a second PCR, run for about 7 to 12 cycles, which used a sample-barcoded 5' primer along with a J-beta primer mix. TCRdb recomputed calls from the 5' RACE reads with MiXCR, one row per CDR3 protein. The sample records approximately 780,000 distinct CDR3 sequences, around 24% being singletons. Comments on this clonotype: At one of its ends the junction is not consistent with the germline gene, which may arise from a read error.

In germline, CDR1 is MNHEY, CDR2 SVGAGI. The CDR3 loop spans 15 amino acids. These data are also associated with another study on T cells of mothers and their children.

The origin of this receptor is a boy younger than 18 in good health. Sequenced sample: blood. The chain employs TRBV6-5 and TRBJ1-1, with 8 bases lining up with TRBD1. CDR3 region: CVSSYQPGGNTEAFF. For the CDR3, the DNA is TGTGTCAGCAGTTACCAGCCAGGGGGCAATACTGAAGCTTTCTTT.